This is a list of T cell receptor beta chains from one sample in a study of shared clonotypes between healthy human individuals. Here immunoSEQ multiplex PCR was the method, and the copy in TCRdb shows in-frame clones only, minus some. This sample yields 2,100,000 or so clones, of which more than 90% are seen a single time; more than 0.1% belongs to the top ten. The specimen sequenced was naive CD4+ T cells sorted from blood. Source of these receptors: a man aged 18 to 35 in good health. Both conserved end residues are part of each CDR3. The order of the fields is CDR3 DNA, CDR3 protein, clone size, J gene, V gene, D gene. D genes are given only for firm matches. Size is stated for part of the rows, as once, few or many counts, or as a class when the clone is expanded.

TGTGCCAGCAGGGTCGAAGGGGCTTTTTACAATGAGCAGTTCTTC | CASRVEGAFYNEQFF | NA | TRBJ2-1 | TRBV11-2 | NA
TGTGCCAGCAGCGCCGACAGGCCGAGCTCCTACAATGAGCAGTTCTTC | CASSADRPSSYNEQFF | once | TRBJ2-1 | TRBV5-4 | NA
TGCAGCGTTGAAGGGCCAGGGGTCTACAATGAGCAGTTCTTC | CSVEGPGVYNEQFF | NA | TRBJ2-1 | TRBV29-1 | NA
TGTGCCAGCAGCTTAGTCAGGGAGCTGTTTTTT | CASSLVRELFF | NA | TRBJ2-2 | TRBV7-9 | NA
TGTGCCAGCAGCCGGGCCGGGGAGCTGTTTTTT | CASSRAGELFF | NA | TRBJ2-2 | TRBV6-6 | NA
TGTGCCAGCAGGGACCCTGGGGGGGCTGGAAACACCATATATTTT | CASRDPGGAGNTIYF | NA | TRBJ1-3 | TRBV6-6 | NA
TGTGCCAGCATCCTCGAACACAGAAGCTCTGGAAACACCATATATTTT | CASILEHRSSGNTIYF | NA | TRBJ1-3 | TRBV6-6 | NA
TGCGCCAGCAGTGTGGACTACGAGCAGTACTTC | CASSVDYEQYF | NA | TRBJ2-7 | TRBV10-2 | NA
TGCGCCAGCAGTGAGGGACGGGAGAACACCGGGGAGCTGTTTTTT | CASSEGRENTGELFF | NA | TRBJ2-2 | TRBV10-1 | NA
TGTGCCACCCGGACTAGCGGAGGAGAGACCCAGTACTTC | CATRTSGGETQYF | NA | TRBJ2-5 | TRBV6-1 | TRBD2
TGTGCCAGCAGCTTTTCACGGGGCCACTCCTACGAGCAGTACTTC | CASSFSRGHSYEQYF | NA | TRBJ2-7 | TRBV11-2 | NA
TGCGCCAGCAGCTTGGAAGGTCCCTGGGAAGAGACCCAGTACTTC | CASSLEGPWEETQYF | NA | TRBJ2-5 | TRBV5-1 | NA
TGTGCCAGCAAACCGGGACAGGGGTACACTGAAGCTTTCTTT | CASKPGQGYTEAFF | NA | TRBJ1-1 | TRBV19 | TRBD1
TGTGCCTGGAGTAATAGGGGCACAGATACGCAGTATTTT | CAWSNRGTDTQYF | NA | TRBJ2-3 | TRBV30 | NA
TGTGCCAGCAGCTCCCGCGAAACCTATGGCTACACCTTC | CASSSRETYGYTF | NA | TRBJ1-2 | TRBV11-2 | NA
TGTGCCAGCAGTTTATTCCGGGACTCATCTCCCTACGAGCAGTACTTC | CASSLFRDSSPYEQYF | NA | TRBJ2-7 | TRBV27 | NA
TGTGCCATCAGTGAGGGACAGGGGGCTCAGCCCCAGCATTTT | CAISEGQGAQPQHF | once | TRBJ1-5 | TRBV10-3 | TRBD1
TGTGCCAGCAGCTTAGCGGATGGAACTGAAGCTTTCTTT | CASSLADGTEAFF | NA | TRBJ1-1 | TRBV7-9 | NA
TGTGCCAGCAGCCCCCGAGCGGGAGGGCCCTGGGATGAGCAGTTCTTC | CASSPRAGGPWDEQFF | NA | TRBJ2-1 | TRBV7-2 | TRBD2
TGTGCCTGGAGTGTAGGTCTGGGGGGGTACGAGCAGTACTTC | CAWSVGLGGYEQYF | NA | TRBJ2-7 | TRBV30 | TRBD2
TGCGCCAGCAGCCAAGCCGCTAGCGGGAACACCGGGGAGCTGTTTTTT | CASSQAASGNTGELFF | NA | TRBJ2-2 | TRBV4-1 | TRBD2
TGTGCCATCAGTGAGCCTGGGACGGGTGAGCAGTTCTTC | CAISEPGTGEQFF | NA | TRBJ2-1 | TRBV10-3 | NA
TGTGCCAGCAGTTACTCGATACTGCCTGAAGCTTTCTTT | CASSYSILPEAFF | NA | TRBJ1-1 | TRBV6-6 | NA
TGCGCCAGCAGCTTGGAAGGTAGCGGGGGGCCGGAGACCCAGTACTTC | CASSLEGSGGPETQYF | NA | TRBJ2-5 | TRBV5-1 | TRBD2
TGTGCCAGCAGCCGAACTGGACGGCTTTCCACAGATACGCAGTATTTT | CASSRTGRLSTDTQYF | NA | TRBJ2-3 | TRBV7-2 | NA
TGTGCCAGCACCTGGGACAGGGTTCAGCCCCAGCATTTT | CASTWDRVQPQHF | NA | TRBJ1-5 | TRBV2 | TRBD1
TGTGCCAGCAGCTTCGGGGGGGCCACAGATACGCAGTATTTT | CASSFGGATDTQYF | NA | TRBJ2-3 | TRBV11-2 | TRBD2
TGTGCCAGCAGCTTAGGAGAGAAAGAGACCCAGTACTTC | CASSLGEKETQYF | NA | TRBJ2-5 | TRBV11-2 | NA
TGTGCCAGCAGTTACCAGGGCGGGGAGACCGGGGATACGCAGTATTTT | CASSYQGGETGDTQYF | once | TRBJ2-3 | TRBV6-6 | NA
TGTGCCAGTAACTACAGGGGCGCCAACACTGAAGCTTTCTTT | CASNYRGANTEAFF | NA | TRBJ1-1 | TRBV19 | TRBD1
TGTGCCAGCAGCTCCTTTAGGGGAGAAGCCCAAGAGACCCAGTACTTC | CASSSFRGEAQETQYF | once | TRBJ2-5 | TRBV7-9 | NA
TGTGCCAGCAGCGAAACAGGGAACACTGAAGCTTTCTTT | CASSETGNTEAFF | NA | TRBJ1-1 | TRBV2 | NA
TGCGCCAGCAGCCAAGAGGACAGCCCCTACACCGGGGAGCTGTTTTTT | CASSQEDSPYTGELFF | NA | TRBJ2-2 | TRBV4-1 | NA
TGTGCCAGCAGCGAGGGACAACCCTACGAGCAGTACTTC | CASSEGQPYEQYF | NA | TRBJ2-7 | TRBV11-2 | NA
TGTGCCAGCAGCGCCGGCGCGGGGAGGGACCAAGAGACCCAGTACTTC | CASSAGAGRDQETQYF | NA | TRBJ2-5 | TRBV5-6 | TRBD2
TGTGCCAGCTCACCTACAGGGACAGGGGACATTCAGTACTTC | CASSPTGTGDIQYF | NA | TRBJ2-4 | TRBV18 | TRBD1
TGTGCCAGCAGGGCCGGGACAGATAATTCACCCCTCCACTTT | CASRAGTDNSPLHF | NA | TRBJ1-6 | TRBV7-2 | TRBD1
TGTGCCAGCAGCTTGGCAGGGCTTGCCTACAATGAGCAGTTCTTC | CASSLAGLAYNEQFF | NA | TRBJ2-1 | TRBV11-2 | NA
TGTGCCAGCGGCGACCGGGACAGGGGTCCTGAAGCTTTCTTT | CASGDRDRGPEAFF | NA | TRBJ1-1 | TRBV2 | TRBD1
TGTGCCAGCAGTTACAGCGCCGATCCGAATGGCTACACCTTC | CASSYSADPNGYTF | NA | TRBJ1-2 | TRBV6-5 | NA
TGTGCCAGCAGCACCGACCTGGAGGGGAGCTCCTATAATTCACCCCTCCACTTT | CASSTDLEGSSYNSPLHF | NA | TRBJ1-6 | TRBV21-1 | NA
TGTGCCAGCAGCTCCGACAGCCTAACGAGGGGCTACACCTTC | CASSSDSLTRGYTF | NA | TRBJ1-2 | TRBV7-2 | NA
TGTGCCAGCAGTTACGGGGACAGGGGACACTACAATGAGCAGTTCTTC | CASSYGDRGHYNEQFF | NA | TRBJ2-1 | TRBV6-5 | TRBD1
TGCGCCAGCAGTTCTGACTCTGGGGCCAACGTCCTGACTTTC | CASSSDSGANVLTF | NA | TRBJ2-6 | TRBV5-1 | NA
TGTGCCAGCAGCAAAGCGCTATACTGTGTAGGGGGGGCAGATACGCAGTATTTT | CASSKALYCVGGADTQYF | NA | TRBJ2-3 | TRBV21-1 | NA
TGTGCCAGCAGCCTTGTCGGAAACACCATATATTTT | CASSLVGNTIYF | NA | TRBJ1-3 | TRBV7-2 | NA
TGTGCCAGCAGTTCCCGGATTGGGACGCAGTACTTC | CASSSRIGTQYF | NA | TRBJ2-5 | TRBV28 | NA
TGTGCCAGCAGCGCAGGGACAGGGACCGGGGAGCTGTTTTTT | CASSAGTGTGELFF | NA | TRBJ2-2 | TRBV7-2 | TRBD1
TGTGCCAGCAGCTTGTACCAGGGGGGTAGCGATGAGCAGTTCTTC | CASSLYQGGSDEQFF | NA | TRBJ2-1 | TRBV5-4 | NA
TGCGCCAGCAGTCGGGACAGCTACGAGCAGTACTTC | CASSRDSYEQYF | NA | TRBJ2-7 | TRBV5-1 | TRBD1
TGTGCCAGCAGCGTTACAGGGGGGACCGGGGAGCTGTTTTTT | CASSVTGGTGELFF | NA | TRBJ2-2 | TRBV9 | TRBD1
TGTGCCAGCAGTGCCGGGCGGGGGGGACGGATTAATTCACCCCTCCACTTT | CASSAGRGGRINSPLHF | NA | TRBJ1-6 | TRBV6-1 | NA
TGTGCCAGCAGTGAGCCCAGGGGGAACGGGTCACCCCTCCACTTT | CASSEPRGNGSPLHF | NA | TRBJ1-6 | TRBV25-1 | TRBD1
TGTGCCAGCAGGACCCAGACGGGCCCCACTGAAGCTTTCTTT | CASRTQTGPTEAFF | NA | TRBJ1-1 | TRBV28 | NA
TGTGCCAGCAGCTCCGGGACAGGGTTAGGACAGCCCCAGCATTTT | CASSSGTGLGQPQHF | NA | TRBJ1-5 | TRBV7-8 | TRBD1
TGTGCCAGCAGTTCTCCTGGACAGGGGCTATCCTACGAGCAGTACTTC | CASSSPGQGLSYEQYF | NA | TRBJ2-7 | TRBV28 | TRBD1
TGCACCAGCAGCCCAAGGAAAAGACAGGGAGCCAAAAACATTCAGTACTTC | CTSSPRKRQGAKNIQYF | once | TRBJ2-4 | TRBV1 | NA
TGTGCCAGCAGCCCCTGGGACAGGTGGGGCGATGAAGCTTTCTTT | CASSPWDRWGDEAFF | NA | TRBJ1-1 | TRBV7-6 | TRBD1
TGTGCCAGCAGTGCCAGACAGGTCGGCACCGGGGAGCTGTTTTTT | CASSARQVGTGELFF | NA | TRBJ2-2 | TRBV6-1 | NA